A single sample gave rise to the 27 T cell receptor beta chains below, sequenced in a study of CD8+ T cells in alopecia areata. After isolation, RNA underwent reverse transcription to generate cDNA as the sequencing template. Sequencing was performed with immunoSEQ multiplex PCR; in TCRdb, only in-frame clones are kept and a portion is missing. The table includes about 120,000 clones, 55% to 80% detected once. The source material was CD4+ T cells sorted from blood. Receptor source: a human donor in good health.

CDR3: CASSKGRGDQPQHF. The CDR3 DNA sequence: TGTGCCAGCAGTAAGGGCCGGGGAGATCAGCCCCAGCATTTT. The chain combines TRBV2 with TRBJ1-5; D not certain. V gave up 5 bases and J gave up 5 bases, with 13 bases separating them. Germline-derived CDR1 and CDR2 are SNHLY and FYNNEI. CDR3 length equals 14 residues.

This clone has just a few counts. The chain uses TRBV5-1 and TRBJ2-7; TRBD2 is a possible D gene (5 bases). In germline, CDR1 is SGHRS, CDR2 YFSETQ. The CDR3 is 12 residues long. The V end lost 0 bases, the J end lost 5 bases, and 6 bases lay between the germline ends. CDR3 protein: CASSLAGDEQYF. The DNA of the CDR3 is TGCGCCAGCAGCTTGGCCGGGGACGAGCAGTACTTC.

The gene calls are TRBV29-1 and TRBJ2-1, with D perhaps TRBD2 (7 bases). Germline loops: CDR1 SQVTM, CDR2 ANQGSEA. This CDR3 spans 13 amino acids. V was clipped by 6 bases and J by 8 bases, with 17 bases between them. The CDR3 reads CSVGVRGQYEQFF. CDR3 coding DNA: TGCAGCGTGGGTGTGCGGGGGCAGTATGAGCAGTTCTTC.

The rearrangement uses TRBV6-6 and TRBJ1-5, with unresolved D. The ends were cut back, 5 bases at V and 10 bases at J, with 12 bases in the middle. The CDR3 loop spans 12 amino acids. The germline gives CDR1 MNHNY, CDR2 SVGAGI (reference sequence). CDR3: CASSPRGSPQHF. The CDR3 nucleotides read TGTGCCAGCAGTCCTCGTGGGAGTCCCCAGCATTTT.

The chain joins TRBV6-5 to TRBJ1-1; possibly TRBD1 for D (5 bases). V was trimmed by 5 bases and J by 4 bases, leaving 14 bases between them. The V gene's germline CDR1 is MNHEY and CDR2 SVGAGI. The CDR3 is 14 residues long. The CDR3 is CASSAGRLSTEAFF. CDR3 coding DNA: TGTGCCAGCAGTGCAGGGAGACTGAGCACTGAAGCTTTCTTT.

This chain uses TRBV29-1 with TRBJ1-1, with D possibly TRBD1 on 5 matching bases. V was cut by 6 bases and J by 2 bases, with 13 bases left in between. CDR1 is SQVTM, CDR2 ANQGSEA, per germline. CDR3 length: 13 residues. CDR3 loop: CSVYRDYNTEAFF. CDR3 nucleotide sequence: TGCAGCGTCTATAGGGACTATAACACTGAAGCTTTCTTT. Full variable domain (outside the CDR3, taken from reference TRBV29-1 and TRBJ1-1): SAVISQKPSRDICQRGTSLTIQCQVDSQVTMMFWYRQQPGQSLTLIATANQGSEATYESGFVIDKFPISRPNLTFSTLTVSNMSPEDSSIYLCSVYRDYNTEAFFGQGTRLTVV.

This rearrangement joins TRBV23-1 to TRBJ1-2; 10 nucleotides match TRBD1. TRBV23-1 qualifies as an ORF whose function is uncertain. V was clipped by 3 bases and J by 5 bases; unmatched bases: 9. The CDR3 totals 16 residues. For the CDR3, the DNA is TGCGCCAGCAGTCACCGGGGGGGACAGGGGTGTTATGGCTACACCTTC. This encodes CASSHRGGQGCYGYTF.

The CDR3 loop reads CAWRFSTDTQYF. CDR3 sequence (DNA): TGTGCCTGGAGATTCAGCACAGATACGCAGTATTTT. The chain carries TRBV30 and TRBJ2-3; the D is unclear. Trimming took 3 bases from V and 0 from J, leaving 4 bases between them. CDR1 is GTSNPN, CDR2 SVGIG, per germline (reference sequence). The CDR3 totals 12 residues.

This clone was found a few times. This chain connects TRBV10-2 to TRBJ2-7; 10 bases align to TRBD2. This CDR3 has 18 residues. J lost 3 bases, V lost 8 bases, and 19 bases had no gene match. Germline CDR1 reads WSHSY; CDR2 reads SAAADI. This CDR3 is CASRGTNPGTSVLYEQYF. The DNA of the CDR3 is TGCGCCAGCCGGGGGACGAATCCCGGGACTAGCGTACTCTACGAGCAGTACTTC.

V and J are TRBV5-6 and TRBJ1-2, with 8 bases matching TRBD1. Trimming took 4 bases from V and 4 from J; bases not matched to a gene: 9. Germline CDR1 reads SGHDT; CDR2 reads YYEEEE. This CDR3 region has 15 residues. In DNA form, the CDR3 reads TGTGCCAGCAGCGGACCGGGACAGGCGTCCTATGGCTACACCTTC. It translates to CASSGPGQASYGYTF.

The sample holds a few counts of this clone. The chain recombines TRBV29-1 with TRBJ1-1, with 9 positions matching TRBD1. The CDR3 consists of 13 residues. The germline gives CDR1 SQVTM, CDR2 ANQGSEA. After removal of 8 bases from V and 1 base from J, the junction contained 5 bases not matched to a gene. CDR3 region: CSSWTGANTEAFF. CDR3 DNA sequence: TGCAGCTCCTGGACAGGGGCGAACACTGAAGCTTTCTTT.

The chain links TRBV4-1 to TRBJ1-2; tentative D call: TRBD1 (5 bases). Trimming pared 0 bases from V and 3 bases from J, leaving 11 bases between. The germline V gene encodes CDR1 MGHRA and CDR2 YSYEKL. The CDR3 totals 15 residues. CDR3 DNA: TGCGCCAGCAGCCAAGACACAGGAGGAGACTATGGCTACACCTTC. This gives the protein CASSQDTGGDYGYTF.

This chain uses TRBV7-9 with TRBJ1-1; tentatively, D is TRBD1 (5 bases). The CDR3 totals 13 residues. CDR1 and CDR2 (germline): SEHNR, FQNEAQ (reference sequence). V was cut by 11 bases and J by 0 bases, with 13 bases left in between. In DNA, the CDR3 is TGTGCCGCCCGGGGGGAAATGAACACTGAAGCTTTCTTT. Protein product: CAARGEMNTEAFF.

The CDR3 DNA sequence: TGCGCCAGCAGCTTCGGGAGCGGGGGGCCCGGCGGGGAGCTGTTTTTT. It is translated as CASSFGSGGPGGELFF. The V call is TRBV5-1, the J call TRBJ2-2; TRBD2 agrees at 9 bases. Germline values: CDR1 SGHRS, CDR2 YFSETQ. The CDR3 spans 16 residues. V lost 2 bases and J lost 7; bases outside the gene matches: 9.

The chain is built from TRBV25-1 and TRBJ1-1; a weak D match, TRBD1 (6 bases). Trimming removed 10 bases at V and 5 bases at J, with 17 bases between. This CDR3 spans 13 amino acids. The V gene's germline CDR1 is MGHDK and CDR2 SYGVNS. CDR3 protein: CATQPGGRTEAFF. The CDR3 region has the DNA TGTGCCACACAACCGGGGGGCAGAACTGAAGCTTTCTTT.

The rearrangement uses TRBV27 and TRBJ2-3; 8 nucleotides agree with TRBD1. Germline assignment: CDR1 MNHEY and CDR2 SMNVEV (reference sequence). The V and J ends lost 6 bases and 2 bases, in that order; junction bases with no gene match: 7. There are 15 residues in the CDR3. The CDR3 coding sequence is TGTGCCAGCAGGAGAACAGGGGGTATCACAGATACGCAGTATTTT. It encodes CASRRTGGITDTQYF.

The chain joins TRBV11-1 to TRBJ2-6; 7 bases match TRBD1. The germline gives CDR1 SGHAT, CDR2 FQDESV (reference sequence). The CDR3 extends over 16 amino acids. Germline trimming cut 7 bases from V and 0 bases from J; bases unmatched to any gene: 6. Here the CDR3 DNA reads TGTGCCAGCACCGAGACAGGGTCCTCTGGGGCCAACGTCCTGACTTTC. The encoded protein is CASTETGSSGANVLTF.

The chain joins TRBV29-1 to TRBJ2-2; D might be TRBD1 (6 bases). Trimming stripped 5 bases from V and 4 bases from J, with 11 bases between. Germline-derived CDR1 and CDR2 are SQVTM and ANQGSEA. This CDR3 is 13 amino acids long. The CDR3 DNA is TGCAGCGTTCAGCAGGGGAGCACCGGGGAGCTGTTTTTT. Translation gives CSVQQGSTGELFF.

The chain is built from TRBV7-2 and TRBJ1-1; D possibly corresponds to TRBD1 (5 bases). Trimming took off 5 bases at V and 9 bases at J, with 16 bases between the two ends. This CDR3 comprises 13 residues. Per germline, CDR1 SGHTA and CDR2 FQGNSA. The CDR3 sequence is CASSQEGAGQAFF. The CDR3 bases are TGTGCCAGCAGCCAGGAGGGAGCAGGGCAAGCTTTCTTT. Full variable domain (missing parts from reference TRBV7-2 and TRBJ1-1): GAGVSQSPSNKVTEKGKDVELRCDPISGHTALYWYRQSLGQGLEFLIYFQGNSAPDKSGLPSDRFSAERTGGSVSTLTIQRTQQEDSAVYLCASSQEGAGQAFFGQGTRLTVV.

The gene calls are TRBV28 and TRBJ1-1; possibly TRBD1 for D (5 bases). The germline V and J ends were trimmed by 6 bases and 0 bases, with 8 bases remaining between them. The CDR3 loop spans 13 amino acids. Germline V CDR1 and CDR2: MDHEN, SYDVKM. The CDR3 protein is CASSQQVNTEAFF. The CDR3 DNA follows: TGTGCCAGCAGCCAACAGGTGAACACTGAAGCTTTCTTT.

In DNA, the CDR3 is TGCGCCAGCAGCTCCCAGAGTCAGGGGTATGAGCAGTTCTTC. Its protein product is CASSSQSQGYEQFF. V gene TRBV4-1 combines with J gene TRBJ2-1; the D gene is possibly TRBD1 (6 bases). The CDR3 has 14 residues. Germline V CDR1 and CDR2: MGHRA, YSYEKL. The V and J ends lost 5 bases and 8 bases respectively, with 16 bases between them.

The chain couples TRBV18 to TRBJ2-5, with D hard to call. The germline V and J ends were trimmed by 6 bases and 5 bases, with 10 bases remaining between them. Germline lookup yields CDR1 KGHSH and CDR2 LQKENI. CDR3 size: 12 residues. The CDR3 DNA is TGTGCCAGCTCCCTTAAGCAGGAGACCCAGTACTTC. It yields the protein CASSLKQETQYF.

J is TRBJ1-4 and V is TRBV29-1; D may be TRBD1 (5 bases). The CDR3 runs 16 residues. The germline CDR1 and CDR2 sequences are SQVTM and ANQGSEA. With 7 bases removed from V and 6 bases from J, the gap between germline ends came to 24 bases. The CDR3 coding sequence is TGCAGCGCCAGAGTCGACAGACAGCGAGGAGATGAAAAACTGTTTTTT. Protein: CSARVDRQRGDEKLFF.

This chain uses TRBV29-1 with TRBJ1-6, with D unclear. V dropped 7 bases and J dropped 9 bases, with 13 bases sitting between them. CDR1 and CDR2 (germline): SQVTM, ANQGSEA. The CDR3 sequence is 12 residues long. The DNA of the CDR3 is TGCAGCGCCGGGCGGGAAGGTTCACCCCTCCACTTT. Its protein is CSAGREGSPLHF.

The chain carries TRBV2 and TRBJ2-1; 8 bases agree with TRBD1. The CDR3 has 17 amino acids. The ends lost 0 bases at V and 5 bases at J; junction bases unmatched: 9. Germline CDR1 SNHLY, CDR2 FYNNEI. As DNA, the CDR3 is TGTGCCAGCAGTGAAGCGCTTAGGACAGGGAACCACAATGAGCAGTTCTTC. It is translated as CASSEALRTGNHNEQFF.

The chain employs TRBV9 and TRBJ2-1; D possibly corresponds to TRBD1 (5 bases). The germline V and J ends were trimmed by 0 bases and 9 bases, with 16 bases remaining between them. This CDR3 has 15 amino acids. The germline V gene encodes CDR1 SGDLS and CDR2 YYNGEE. CDR3 DNA: TGTGCCAGCAGCGTAGGAGGCAGGGTGGCCCTTGAGCAGTTCTTC. Its protein is CASSVGGRVALEQFF.

The chain joins TRBV29-1 to TRBJ2-3, with TRBD2 identical over 10 bases. Per the germline V gene, CDR1 is SQVTM and CDR2 is ANQGSEA. V shed 3 bases, J shed 3 bases, and the junction held 6 bases outside the gene matches. The CDR3 contains 15 residues. The CDR3 region has the DNA TGCAGCGTTGACAACAGCGGGGGGGCTACAGATACGCAGTATTTT. Translation gives CSVDNSGGATDTQYF.